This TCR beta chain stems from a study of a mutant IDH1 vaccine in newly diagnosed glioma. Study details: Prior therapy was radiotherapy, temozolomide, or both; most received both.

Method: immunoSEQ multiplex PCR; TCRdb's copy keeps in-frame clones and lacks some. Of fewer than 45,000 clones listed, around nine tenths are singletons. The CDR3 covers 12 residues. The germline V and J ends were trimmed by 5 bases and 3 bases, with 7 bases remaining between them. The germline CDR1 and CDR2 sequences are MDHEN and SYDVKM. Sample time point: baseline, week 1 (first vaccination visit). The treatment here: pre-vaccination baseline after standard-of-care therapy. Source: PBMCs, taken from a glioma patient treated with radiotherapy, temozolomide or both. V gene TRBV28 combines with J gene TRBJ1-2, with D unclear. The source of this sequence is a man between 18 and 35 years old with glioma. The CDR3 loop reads CASSPPYYGYTF. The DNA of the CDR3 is TGTGCCAGCAGTCCTCCCTACTATGGCTACACCTTC.